The 11 T cell receptor beta chains below come from one sample, sequenced in a study of tumor-infiltrating lymphocytes in primary liver carcinoma. Reverse transcription of roughly 0.45 ug total RNA with a constant-region primer produced TCR beta cDNA. Generation of the TCR beta libraries relied on three nested multiplex PCR rounds using slightly modified ARM-PCR. In the first two PCR rounds, TRBV1-TRBV30 forward primers were paired with a C-beta reverse primer, and each round lasted around 10 cycles. A single record per CDR3 protein comes from TCRdb applying MiXCR to the multiplex PCR reads. The sample has under 200,000 distinct CDR3 sequences; roughly 61% are singletons. Unsorted whole blood supplied the RNA, and germline DNA was extracted too. The sequencing input was peripheral blood. All receptors derive from a woman aged 55-69 years with primary liver carcinoma and hepatitis B virus infection.

A note on this clonotype: This may stem from a read error, because a much larger clone lies one nucleotide away. The chain uses TRBV6-6 and TRBJ2-3; no reliable D call. V lost 7 bases to trimming and J lost 4 bases, with 18 bases between them. Germline-derived CDR1 and CDR2 are MNHNY and SVGAGI (reference sequence). This CDR3 is built from 15 residues. The CDR3 loop reads CASTDASSSSDTQYF. DNA for the CDR3: TGTGCCAGCACAGATGCCAGTAGTTCTTCAGATACGCAGTATTTT.

At least ten counts were recorded for this clonotype. The chain recombines TRBV6-1 with TRBJ1-2; TRBD1 aligns across 7 bases. Trimming took 3 bases from V and 5 from J; bases not matched to a gene: 9. This CDR3 is 15 amino acids long. Per germline, CDR1 MNHNS and CDR2 SASEGT. The CDR3 DNA reads TGTGCCAGCAGTGAGGGGTTTGGGACAGCTTATGGCTACACCTTC. Translated, it gives CASSEGFGTAYGYTF.

Many counts were recorded for this clonotype. CDR3 in amino acids: CAIREPSTGELFF. DNA for the CDR3: TGTGCCATCCGGGAACCTTCCACCGGGGAGCTGTTTTTT. The chain links TRBV12-3 or TRBV12-4 to TRBJ2-2, with D tentatively TRBD2 (5 bases). V was pared by 10 bases and J by 4 bases, with 13 bases between. The CDR3 is made up of 13 amino acids.

The chain is built from TRBV6-5 and TRBJ2-3; D is perhaps TRBD1 (7 bases). The CDR3 runs 15 residues. Germline V gene lookup returns CDR1 MNHEY and CDR2 SVGAGI. As DNA, the CDR3 is TGTGACTGCAGTACCTTCAGGGGGGGCACAGATACGCAGTATTTT. Protein sequence: CDCSTFRGGTDTQYF.

Concerning this clonotype itself: The junction departs from germline at one end; a sequencing error may be responsible. CDR3 nucleotides: TGTGCCAGCAGCTTAAGTGTGGAGGAGTCCTACGGGCAGTACTTC. Its protein is CASSLSVEESYGQYF. The chain recombines TRBV11-2 with TRBJ2-7; tentatively, D is TRBD2 (5 bases). This CDR3 is built from 15 residues. Germline-derived CDR1 and CDR2 are SGHAT and FQNNGV.

In the case of this clonotype: The junction shows a germline mismatch at one end, possibly a read error. The chain combines TRBV29-1 with TRBJ2-1; 9 bases agree with TRBD1. The CDR3 has 14 residues. Germline CDR1 is SQVTM and CDR2 is ANQGSEA. DNA of the CDR3: TGTAGCGCAAACGGACAGGGGCGGAGGAATGAGCATTTCTTT. It translates to CSANGQGRRNEHFF.

This clonotype was picked up many times. DNA of the CDR3: TGTGCCAGCAGTTACCTCCGGGGAGGGAACACTGAAGCTTTCTTT. This sequence encodes CASSYLRGGNTEAFF. This chain uses TRBV6-5 with TRBJ1-1, with D unclear. V shed 2 bases and J shed 1 base, with 11 bases lying between them. CDR1 and CDR2 (germline): MNHEY, SVGAGI. CDR3 length equals 15 residues.

The chain couples TRBV6-1 to TRBJ2-6; unclear D gene. The CDR3 has 14 residues. Germline CDR1 reads MNHNS; CDR2 reads SASEGT. Trimming cost V 4 bases and J 11 bases, with 15 bases left between them. CDR3 protein: CASSGEVHSYVLTF. For the CDR3, the DNA is TGTGCCAGCAGTGGTGAAGTCCATTCCTACGTCCTGACTTTC.

The sample holds a few counts of this clonotype. The genes are TRBV28 and TRBJ2-7; TRBD2 matches 13 bases. The CDR3 extends over 15 amino acids. Losses at the gene ends were 4 bases for V and 3 bases for J; bases not matched to a gene: 3. Germline assignment: CDR1 MDHEN and CDR2 SYDVKM. As DNA, the CDR3 is TGTGCCAGCAGTTCCCGACTAGCGGGGGGCTACGAGCAGTACTTC. Its translation is CASSSRLAGGYEQYF.

V usage is TRBV6-1 and J usage is TRBJ2-4; D is undetermined. The ends were cut back, 3 bases at V and 4 bases at J, with 16 bases in the middle. The CDR3 runs 16 residues. Germline V lookup: CDR1 MNHNS, CDR2 SASEGT. The DNA for the CDR3 is TGTGCCAGCAGTGATATGGCTGGGCATAGGAAAAACATTCAGTACTTC. It specifies CASSDMAGHRKNIQYF.

Turning to this clonotype: Because the CDR3 is missing its conserved closing phenylalanine or tryptophan, this is likely a read error. The chain joins TRBV11-2 to TRBJ2-5, with 7 bases lining up with TRBD1. The length of the CDR3 is 13 residues. CDR1 and CDR2 from the germline V gene are SGHAT and FQNNGV. As DNA, the CDR3 is TGTGCCAGTAGCTCCGACAGGGTTGAGACCCAGTACATC. Its protein product is CASSSDRVETQYI.